Following are 20 T cell receptor beta chains from one sample sequenced in a study of CD8+ T cells in alopecia areata. cDNA prepared by RNA extraction and subsequent reverse transcription served as the template for sequencing. Assay: immunoSEQ multiplex PCR; the TCRdb copy retains only in-frame clones and omits some. The sample lists roughly 220,000 clones, under 70% seen once, with approximately 1.2% in the top ten. The treatment: oral pan-JAK inhibitor, 5-10 mg twice daily. Sequences were derived from CD4+ T cells sorted from blood, sampled between weeks 44 and 45, from a patient treated with tofacitinib. These receptor sequences come from a human donor with alopecia areata.

The gene calls are TRBV19 and TRBJ2-3; D unclear. The CDR3 has 15 amino acids. CDR1 and CDR2 (germline): LNHDA, SQIVND (reference sequence). V was shortened by 5 bases and J by 2 bases, with 14 bases between the two germline ends. CDR3 loop: CASSLDRQSTDTQYF. The CDR3 nucleotides read TGTGCCAGTAGTCTCGACCGACAATCCACAGATACGCAGTATTTT.

This clone showed up just a few times. V and J are TRBV29-1 and TRBJ2-7, with D perhaps matching TRBD1 (6 bases). This CDR3 has 13 amino acids. Germline-derived CDR1 and CDR2 are SQVTM and ANQGSEA. V gave up 4 bases and J gave up 3 bases, with 13 bases separating them. The CDR3 sequence: CSVARRQDYEQYF. The CDR3 bases are TGCAGCGTTGCCCGGCGACAGGACTACGAGCAGTACTTC.

Only a few counts were recorded for this clone. CDR3 in DNA: TGTGCCAGTAGTATGGACAGGGCTCAAAACATTCAGTACTTC. Residues: CASSMDRAQNIQYF. The chain joins TRBV19 to TRBJ2-4, with 8 bases matching TRBD1. V trimming: 3 bases; J trimming: 5 bases; junction bases outside the gene matches: 3. This CDR3 has 14 amino acids. Looked up from germline, CDR1 is LNHDA and CDR2 is SQIVND (reference sequence).

The chain employs TRBV4-3 and TRBJ2-5; D ambiguous. Looked up from germline, CDR1 is LGHNA and CDR2 is YSLEER. The CDR3 consists of 14 residues. V was trimmed by 4 bases and J by 5 bases, leaving 14 bases between them. DNA for the CDR3: TGCGCCAGCAGCCCCACGGTAGAACGGGAGACCCAGTACTTC. Its translation: CASSPTVERETQYF.

This chain uses TRBV29-1 with TRBJ2-1; D gene unclear. The CDR3 runs to 13 residues. Trimming stripped 1 base from V and 5 bases from J, with 9 bases between. Germline V gene lookup returns CDR1 SQVTM and CDR2 ANQGSEA. The CDR3 DNA follows: TGCAGCGTTGAAGGGTACCGGGACAATGAGCAGTTCTTC. This gives the protein CSVEGYRDNEQFF.

The chain carries TRBV7-7 and TRBJ2-5; 7 bases are a match to TRBD1. After removal of 4 bases from V and 2 bases from J, the junction contained 1 base not matched to a gene. The CDR3 totals 13 residues. The germline CDR1 and CDR2 sequences are SSHAT and FNYEAQ (reference sequence). CDR3 sequence: CASSWDRQETQYF. CDR3 nucleotide sequence: TGTGCCAGCAGCTGGGACAGACAAGAGACCCAGTACTTC.

The CDR3 protein is CASSVEGTEAFF. CDR3 nucleotide sequence: TGTGCCAGCAGCGTAGAGGGGACAGAAGCTTTCTTT. The rearrangement joins TRBV9 to TRBJ1-1, with a weak D call TRBD1 (6 bases). Trimming removed 0 bases from V and 8 bases from J, with 8 bases in between. The length of the CDR3 is 12 residues. CDR1 and CDR2 (germline): SGDLS, YYNGEE.

The table lists this clone with a count of one. The chain combines TRBV19 with TRBJ2-7; D call uncertain. The length of the CDR3 is 13 residues. V was clipped by 3 bases and J by 4 bases, with 10 bases between them. Germline CDR1 and CDR2: LNHDA and SQIVND (reference sequence). The CDR3 sequence is CASSMQEGYEQYF. The CDR3 bases are TGTGCCAGTAGTATGCAAGAAGGGTACGAGCAGTACTTC.

This clone was detected only a few times. This CDR3 is also generated by other DNA sequences in the sample. V usage is TRBV7-9 and J usage is TRBJ1-4; D not certain. V lost 3 bases, J lost 4 bases, and 0 bases lay in between. Germline lookup yields CDR1 SEHNR and CDR2 FQNEAQ (reference sequence). The CDR3 has 11 residues. The CDR3 here is CASSFNEKLFF. CDR3 nucleotide sequence: TGTGCCAGCAGCTTTAATGAAAAACTGTTTTTT.

The chain links TRBV7-2 to TRBJ1-5, with D uncertain. The CDR3 runs 12 residues. V gave up 1 base and J gave up 6 bases, with 4 bases separating them. CDR1 is SGHTA and CDR2 is FQGNSA in the germline V gene. The CDR3 DNA is TGTGCCAGCAGCTTAGGTGTTCAGCCCCAGCATTTT. The encoded protein is CASSLGVQPQHF.

The rearrangement joins TRBV30 to TRBJ1-1; D call uncertain. The V gene's germline CDR1 is GTSNPN and CDR2 SVGIG (reference sequence). The CDR3 runs 15 residues. V was trimmed by 3 bases and J by 0 bases, leaving 14 bases between them. The CDR3 region is CAWRTGSFMNTEAFF. In DNA form, the CDR3 reads TGTGCCTGGAGAACGGGCAGCTTCATGAACACTGAAGCTTTCTTT.

The chain combines TRBV7-9 with TRBJ2-3, with TRBD1 as a possible D gene (8 bases). V lost 5 bases and J lost 5, with 17 bases in between. CDR1 and CDR2 from the germline V gene are SEHNR and FQNEAQ (reference sequence). The CDR3 covers 15 residues. This CDR3 is CASSPITGGGDTQYF. Written as DNA, the CDR3 is TGTGCCAGCAGCCCTATTACAGGGGGGGGAGATACGCAGTATTTT.

The chain couples TRBV7-2 to TRBJ1-1, with D uncertain. This CDR3 comprises 13 residues. The ends were cut back, 2 bases at V and 8 bases at J, with 12 bases in the middle. Germline values: CDR1 SGHTA, CDR2 FQGNSA. This CDR3 is CASSLQIRAEAFF. In DNA, the CDR3 is TGTGCCAGCAGCTTACAAATACGAGCGGAAGCTTTCTTT.

The chain employs TRBV29-1 and TRBJ1-5; D is perhaps TRBD1 (5 bases). The V gene's germline CDR1 is SQVTM and CDR2 ANQGSEA. This CDR3 has 13 amino acids. Trimming cost V 6 bases and J 4 bases, with 13 bases left between them. DNA of the CDR3: TGCAGCGTAGCGGACGGGACTAATCAGCCCCAGCATTTT. It yields the protein CSVADGTNQPQHF.

V and J are TRBV5-6 and TRBJ2-1; D might be TRBD2 (7 bases). Germline CDR1 and CDR2: SGHDT and YYEEEE. V lost 2 bases to trimming and J lost 8 bases, with 17 bases between them. The CDR3 is 15 residues long. The chain's CDR3 is CASSFGRGAVDEQFF. In DNA, the CDR3 is TGTGCCAGCAGCTTCGGCCGGGGGGCCGTTGATGAGCAGTTCTTC. The whole variable domain, remainder taken from reference TRBV5-6 and TRBJ2-1, is DAGVTQSPTHLIKTRGQQVTLRCSPKSGHDTVSWYQQALGQGPQFIFQYYEEEERQRGNFPDRFSGHQFPNYSSELNVNALLLGDSALYLCASSFGRGAVDEQFFGPGTRLTVL.

V usage is TRBV2 and J usage is TRBJ2-7, with a weak D call TRBD1 (6 bases). Germline lookup yields CDR1 SNHLY and CDR2 FYNNEI. This CDR3 is 14 amino acids long. Deletions cut 4 bases from V and 0 bases from J, with 10 bases between. This CDR3 reads CASSVDRSSYEQYF. The CDR3 coding sequence is TGTGCCAGCAGTGTCGACAGGAGCTCCTACGAGCAGTACTTC.

The rearrangement joins TRBV27 to TRBJ2-7; D gene unclear. Deletions cut 5 bases from V and 0 bases from J, with 11 bases between. This CDR3 region has 14 residues. Germline V gives CDR1 MNHEY, CDR2 SMNVEV (reference sequence). The CDR3 DNA reads as TGTGCCAGCAGTGGATCGACGAGCTCCTACGAGCAGTACTTC. It is translated as CASSGSTSSYEQYF.

This clone appeared a few times. The chain links TRBV30 to TRBJ1-2; D gene ambiguous. Germline lookup yields CDR1 GTSNPN and CDR2 SVGIG (reference sequence). The CDR3 is 13 residues long. Deletions cut 1 base from V and 7 bases from J, with 13 bases between. CDR3 residues: CAWSASRGGGYTF. CDR3 coding DNA: TGTGCCTGGAGTGCCTCTCGGGGTGGTGGCTACACCTTC.

The V gene is TRBV29-1, the J gene TRBJ1-2, with TRBD1 matching over 7 bases. There are 11 residues in the CDR3. V dropped 6 bases and J dropped 6; count of bases not matched to a gene: 4. The germline V gene encodes CDR1 SQVTM and CDR2 ANQGSEA. CDR3 in amino acids: CSVTQGDGYTF. CDR3 DNA sequence: TGCAGCGTGACGCAGGGGGATGGCTACACCTTC.

This chain connects TRBV4-3 to TRBJ2-1; 9 bases line up with TRBD1. The ends lost 1 base at V and 4 bases at J; junction bases unmatched: 2. CDR3 length: 15 residues. Germline CDR1 and CDR2: LGHNA and YSLEER. DNA of the CDR3: TGCGCCAGCAGCCAAGGACAGGGGGGGTACAATGAGCAGTTCTTC. As protein: CASSQGQGGYNEQFF.